The clone carrying this T cell receptor (beta chain) came up a few times. What it binds is not known. 13 Jbeta primers and 60 Vbeta primers were used for the PCR. Here immunoSEQ multiplex PCR was the method, and the copy in TCRdb shows in-frame clones only, minus some. Among roughly 150,000 clones listed, about three fifths were seen once. This sample is part of a study of cytomegalovirus exposure and HLA in healthy donors. In the study overall: For the approximately 400 genotyped donors, 75% to 90% fell within the Caucasian-associated ancestry cluster. Study observations and caveats: More clonal expansion characterized HLA-associated TCR beta chains than equally common others in a later analysis. A link between a missense DCLRE1C variant and TCR beta V- and J-gene trimming emerged from a later analysis. For most subjects, TCR beta sequences were reported to predict HLA-A and HLA-B alleles with accuracy.

The TCR was taken from a woman between 25 and 40 years old in good health and CMV-seropositive. The sample comprised PBMCs.

In DNA, the CDR3 is TGTGCCAGCAGCCCCTCCGGGACAGGGGTTGGGGAGACCCAGTACTTC. Amino acid sequence: CASSPSGTGVGETQYF. This rearrangement joins TRBV5-4 to TRBJ2-5, with 10 bases aligning to TRBD1. V was clipped by 4 bases and J by 5 bases; unmatched bases: 11. The CDR3 loop spans 16 amino acids. CDR1 and CDR2 from the germline V gene are SGHNT and YYREEE (reference sequence).